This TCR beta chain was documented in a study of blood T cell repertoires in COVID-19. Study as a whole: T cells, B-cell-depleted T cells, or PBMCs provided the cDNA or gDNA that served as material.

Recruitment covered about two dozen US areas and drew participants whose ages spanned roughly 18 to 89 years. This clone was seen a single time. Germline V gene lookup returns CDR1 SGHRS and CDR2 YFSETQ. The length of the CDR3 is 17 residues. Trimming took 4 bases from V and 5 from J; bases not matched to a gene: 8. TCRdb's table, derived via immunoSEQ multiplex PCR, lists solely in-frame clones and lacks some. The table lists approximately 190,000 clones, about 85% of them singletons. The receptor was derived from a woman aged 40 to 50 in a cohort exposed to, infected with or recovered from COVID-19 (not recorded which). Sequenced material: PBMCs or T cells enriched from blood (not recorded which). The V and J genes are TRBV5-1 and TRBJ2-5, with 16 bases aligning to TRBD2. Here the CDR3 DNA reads TGCGCCAGCAGCCTATCGGGACTAGCGGGGGGGCCCGAGACCCAGTACTTC. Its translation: CASSLSGLAGGPETQYF. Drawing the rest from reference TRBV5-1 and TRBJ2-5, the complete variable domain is KAGVTQTPRYLIKTRGQQVTLSCSPISGHRSVSWYQQTPGQGLQFLFEYFSETQRNKGNFPGRFSGRQFSNSRSEMNVSTLELGDSALYLCASSLSGLAGGPETQYFGPGTRLLVL.